Detailed here is one TCR beta chain. Other DNA sequences from this sample encode an identical CDR3 as well. Sequenced by immunoSEQ multiplex PCR; TCRdb stores in-frame clones only, minus some. Its clone listing holds about 40,000 clones. The sample originates from a study of T cells in women clearing cervical HPV infection. The receptor was isolated from a woman between 18 and 75 years old with a cervical HPV16 infection that either progressed to CIN3+ or cleared (not recorded which). Sequenced: blood buffy coat.

CDR3 sequence reads: CSAPGTDSNQPQHF. Partial CDR3 DNA: TGCAGTGCTCCCGGGACAGATAGCAATCAGCCC. The rearrangement uses TRBV20-1 and TRBJ1-5; TRBD1 aligns across 7 bases. Read sequence stops 3 residues before the CDR3 end, and the germline J gene provides the missing end. The CDR3 is 14 amino acids. Per germline, CDR1 DFQATT and CDR2 SNEGSKA (reference sequence). V lost 5 bases to trimming and J lost 0 bases; unmatched junction nucleotides: 4.